A single sample is the source of the 31 T cell receptor beta chains below, sequenced in a study of T cells in narcolepsy. Clones were sequenced by immunoSEQ multiplex PCR, and TCRdb holds only the in-frame ones, with some missing. Of tens of thousands of clones in the sample, around 85% are singletons; the top ten hold 1.5% to 2%. Material for sequencing was CD45RA- memory CD4+ T cells from PBMCs. These receptors came from a human donor with narcolepsy.

This clone was recorded once. V usage is TRBV9 and J usage is TRBJ2-2; 8 positions match TRBD1. The CDR3 consists of 15 residues. The germline CDR1 and CDR2 sequences are SGDLS and YYNGEE. J gave up 7 bases and V 4 bases, and 9 bases lay outside the gene matches. CDR3 DNA: TGTGCCAGCAGCCCACGGACAGGGAGGATCGGGGAGCTGTTTTTT. It codes for CASSPRTGRIGELFF. Drawing the rest from reference TRBV9 and TRBJ2-2, the complete variable domain is DSGVTQTPKHLITATGQRVTLRCSPRSGDLSVYWYQQSLDQGLQFLIQYYNGEERAKGNILERFSAQQFPDLHSELNLSSLELGDSALYFCASSPRTGRIGELFFGEGSRLTVL.

V is TRBV25-1 and J is TRBJ1-2; D uncertain. Per the germline V gene, CDR1 is MGHDK and CDR2 is SYGVNS. V shed 1 base and J shed 5 bases, with 11 bases lying between them. The CDR3 spans 14 residues. CDR3 nucleotides: TGTGCCAGCAGTGAATCGGGTGGGAGGTATGGCTACACCTTC. This sequence encodes CASSESGGRYGYTF.

This rearrangement joins TRBV7-2 to TRBJ1-1, with D unresolved. The germline V gene has CDR1 SGHTA and CDR2 FQGNSA. The length of the CDR3 is 17 residues. Trimming removed 4 bases from V and 1 base from J, with 19 bases in between. CDR3 amino acids: CASSSVIRSLRNTEAFF. The CDR3 region has the DNA TGTGCCAGCAGCTCAGTTATCCGGAGCCTTAGGAACACTGAAGCTTTCTTT.

This clone was counted only a few times. V and J are TRBV19 and TRBJ1-3; the D is unclear. This CDR3 has 11 residues. The germline CDR1 and CDR2 sequences are LNHDA and SQIVND (reference sequence). With 8 bases removed from V and 4 bases from J, the gap between germline ends came to 6 bases. CDR3 nucleotide sequence: TGTGCCAGTGCGATAGGAAACACCATATATTTT. Residues: CASAIGNTIYF.

The chain carries TRBV11-2 and TRBJ1-6; D is unresolved. This CDR3 has 13 amino acids. Germline V gene data show CDR1 as SGHAT and CDR2 as FQNNGV. Trimming took 1 base from V and 8 from J, leaving 6 bases between them. In DNA form, the CDR3 reads TGTGCCAGCAGCTTAGGTGCAGATTCACCCCTCCACTTT. Protein: CASSLGADSPLHF.

V is TRBV5-6 and J is TRBJ1-2; the match to TRBD1 covers 9 bases. V lost 4 bases, J lost 4 bases, and 5 bases stayed unmatched. CDR3 length: 14 amino acids. CDR1 and CDR2 from the germline V gene are SGHDT and YYEEEE. CDR3 in DNA: TGTGCCAGCAGCCCAACACAGGGGGCCTATGGCTACACCTTC. The encoded protein is CASSPTQGAYGYTF.

The chain employs TRBV6-5 and TRBJ2-7, with a possible D match to TRBD1 (5 bases). This CDR3 has 12 amino acids. Germline lookup yields CDR1 MNHEY and CDR2 SVGAGI. The V gene lost 6 bases and the J gene lost 3 bases, with 9 bases spanning the gap. The CDR3 region has the DNA TGTGCCAGCAGCCGAACAGGCTACGAGCAGTACTTC. It is translated as CASSRTGYEQYF.

The CDR3 here is CASSINYEGKAFF. The DNA for the CDR3 is TGTGCCAGTAGTATTAATTACGAGGGCAAAGCTTTCTTT. The chain links TRBV19 to TRBJ1-1; D ambiguous. There are 13 residues in the CDR3. The germline gives CDR1 LNHDA, CDR2 SQIVND (reference sequence). Trimming pared 3 bases from V and 9 bases from J, leaving 14 bases between.

This chain links TRBV7-9 with TRBJ1-2, with 10 bases that match TRBD1. Germline V gives CDR1 SEHNR, CDR2 FQNEAQ (reference sequence). The ends lost 1 base at V and 0 bases at J; junction bases unmatched: 8. CDR3 size: 18 residues. This CDR3 is CASSLDYAGTGANYGYTF. CDR3 coding DNA: TGTGCCAGCAGCTTAGATTACGCCGGGACAGGGGCTAACTATGGCTACACCTTC.

This chain connects TRBV5-4 to TRBJ2-5; TRBD1 agrees at 8 bases. The J call could be wrong; TRBJ2-7 is a better fit for the DNA end. CDR1 and CDR2 (germline): SGHNT, YYREEE (reference sequence). The CDR3 loop spans 15 amino acids. The DNA of the CDR3 is TGTGCCAGCAGCCGTGGACAGGGCAGCTCCTACGAGCAGTACTTC. Protein product: CASSRGQGSSYEQYF.

The chain has TRBV10-1 and TRBJ2-7; D is possibly TRBD1 (6 bases). The germline CDR1 and CDR2 sequences are WNHNN and SYGVQD (reference sequence). The CDR3 extends over 14 amino acids. V was shortened by 5 bases and J by 6 bases, with 17 bases between the two germline ends. CDR3 protein: CASSPSAGTREQYF. The CDR3 coding sequence is TGCGCCAGCAGTCCCAGTGCCGGGACACGCGAGCAGTACTTC.

The chain couples TRBV28 to TRBJ1-2; D gene ambiguous. From germline, CDR1 is MDHEN and CDR2 SYDVKM. The CDR3 loop spans 18 amino acids. Trimming took 8 bases from V and 3 from J, leaving 28 bases between them. CDR3 DNA sequence: TGTGCCAGCTCGACCGCTAGGTCCCTAAAAGAATACTACTATGGCTACACCTTC. Encoded protein: CASSTARSLKEYYYGYTF.

The chain carries TRBV5-4 and TRBJ2-5; 11 positions agree with TRBD2. The germline CDR1 and CDR2 sequences are SGHNT and YYREEE (reference sequence). CDR3 size: 13 residues. With V trimmed by 4 bases and J by 8 bases, 4 bases remained unmatched. Here the CDR3 reads CASSLGTSGTQYF. Written as DNA, the CDR3 is TGTGCCAGCAGCCTAGGGACTAGCGGCACCCAGTACTTC.

This clone appeared a single time. The chain employs TRBV6-6 and TRBJ2-3; 9 positions agree with TRBD2. This CDR3 spans 16 amino acids. Per the germline V gene, CDR1 is MNHNY and CDR2 is SVGAGI (reference sequence). Unmatched junction bases numbered 10, after V lost 5 bases and J lost 4 bases. As DNA, the CDR3 is TGTGCCAGCAGTCCACCCGCGGGGGGGCCTTCAGATACGCAGTATTTT. It translates to CASSPPAGGPSDTQYF.

The rearrangement joins TRBV28 to TRBJ1-1; D is undetermined. Germline V gene data show CDR1 as MDHEN and CDR2 as SYDVKM. This CDR3 spans 13 amino acids. The ends were cut back, 1 base at V and 1 base at J, with 4 bases in the middle. The CDR3, as DNA: TGTGCCAGCAGTTTATTGTCGAACACTGAAGCTTTCTTT. Amino acid sequence: CASSLLSNTEAFF.

The table lists this clone with a few counts. The CDR3 sequence: CASSLDRGGRYTEAFF. Here the CDR3 DNA reads TGTGCCAGCAGCTTAGATAGGGGTGGCAGGTACACTGAAGCTTTCTTT. The chain is built from TRBV7-9 and TRBJ1-1, with D possibly being TRBD1 (5 bases). Trimming removed 1 base from V and 3 bases from J, with 15 bases in between. Germline values: CDR1 SEHNR, CDR2 FQNEAQ (reference sequence). The CDR3 is made up of 16 amino acids.

The rearrangement links TRBV28 to TRBJ2-5; 10 positions match TRBD1. Germline V gene sequence: CDR1 MDHEN, CDR2 SYDVKM. This CDR3 comprises 15 residues. V lost 4 bases to trimming and J lost 4 bases; unmatched junction nucleotides: 6. CDR3 region: CASSSRDRGRETQYF. CDR3 sequence (DNA): TGTGCCAGCAGTTCCAGAGACAGGGGGCGAGAGACCCAGTACTTC.

The V call is TRBV9, the J call TRBJ2-5, with a possible D match to TRBD1 (5 bases). V shed 0 bases and J shed 2 bases, with 8 bases lying between them. The CDR3 extends over 14 amino acids. Germline assignment: CDR1 SGDLS and CDR2 YYNGEE. CDR3 residues: CASSVVGAQETQYF. The CDR3 DNA is TGTGCCAGCAGCGTAGTTGGGGCTCAAGAGACCCAGTACTTC.

Notes on this clone: This CDR3 is also generated by other DNA sequences in the sample. J is TRBJ2-7 and V is TRBV10-1, with D possibly being TRBD1 (5 bases). V gave up 3 bases and J gave up 2 bases, with 11 bases separating them. Per germline, CDR1 WNHNN and CDR2 SYGVQD (reference sequence). The CDR3 extends over 14 amino acids. The CDR3 coding sequence is TGCGCCAGCAGTGAAGGAACAGGCACCTACGAGCAGTACTTC. This translates into CASSEGTGTYEQYF.

The rearrangement joins TRBV18 to TRBJ2-7, with D tentatively TRBD1 (6 bases). V was pared by 6 bases and J by 2 bases, with 14 bases between. The CDR3 runs 14 residues. Germline-derived CDR1 and CDR2 are KGHSH and LQKENI. The CDR3 region is CASSPFRDTYEQYF. The CDR3 DNA is TGTGCCAGCTCGCCATTCCGGGACACCTACGAGCAGTACTTC.

This clone was observed once. The chain combines TRBV12-2 with TRBJ1-1; the table gives TRBD1 as D, unverified against the DNA. TRBV12-2 is a recognized pseudogene. The CDR3 length is 14 residues. As DNA, the CDR3 is TGTGCAAGTCGCCGCCGACAGCCTGGCGCTGAAGCTTTCTTT. This sequence encodes CASRRRQPGAEAFF.

This chain uses TRBV6-1 with TRBJ1-5, with unresolved D. The ends were cut back, 6 bases at V and 0 bases at J, with 6 bases in the middle. This CDR3 comprises 13 residues. Germline lookup yields CDR1 MNHNS and CDR2 SASEGT. The CDR3 region has the DNA TGTGCCAGCAGCGAGTATAGCAATCAGCCCCAGCATTTT. Translating gives CASSEYSNQPQHF.

This chain links TRBV28 with TRBJ1-1; D not certain. CDR1 and CDR2 (germline): MDHEN, SYDVKM. The CDR3 has 12 residues. Trimming left V 6 bases short and J 3 bases short, with 8 bases between. The CDR3, as DNA: TGTGCCAGCAGAGGGTCGGACACTGAAGCTTTCTTT. This gives the protein CASRGSDTEAFF. Full variable domain (rest looked up from reference TRBV28 and TRBJ1-1): DVKVTQSSRYLVKRTGEKVFLECVQDMDHENMFWYRQDPGLGLRLIYFSYDVKMKEKGDIPEGYSVSREKKERFSLILESASTNQTSMYLCASRGSDTEAFFGQGTRLTVV.

CDR3 DNA sequence: TGTGCCAGCAGCTTGCTGCGACTTAACACCGGGGAGCTGTTTTTT. Protein: CASSLLRLNTGELFF. The V call is TRBV7-2, the J call TRBJ2-2; D gene unclear. The CDR3 runs to 15 residues. Germline loops: CDR1 SGHTA, CDR2 FQGNSA. Trimming left V 3 bases short and J 2 bases short, with 10 bases between.

This clone has only a few counts. The V call is TRBV7-3, the J call TRBJ2-7; TRBD1 matches 10 bases. The CDR3 is 15 residues long. CDR1 and CDR2 (germline): SGHTA, FQGTGA. V shed 2 bases and J 5 bases; nucleotides not matched to a gene: 6. This chain's CDR3 is CASSLGGTGVNEQYF. The CDR3 region has the DNA TGTGCCAGCAGCTTAGGAGGGACAGGGGTCAACGAGCAGTACTTC.

The rearrangement uses TRBV6-1 and TRBJ2-2; maybe TRBD1 (5 bases). Looked up from germline, CDR1 is MNHNS and CDR2 is SASEGT. V lost 5 bases to trimming and J lost 0 bases, with 10 bases between them. The CDR3 runs to 15 residues. For the CDR3, the DNA is TGTGCCAGCAGTCCAGGGAACTCGAACACCGGGGAGCTGTTTTTT. Amino acid sequence: CASSPGNSNTGELFF.

This clone has a single count. This chain connects TRBV6-1 to TRBJ2-7; the D call may be TRBD1 or TRBD2 (5 bases each). The CDR3 contains 14 residues. Germline-derived CDR1 and CDR2 are MNHNS and SASEGT. The germline V and J ends were trimmed by 8 bases and 5 bases, with 19 bases remaining between them. The CDR3 nucleotides are TGTGCCAGCGTTCGGGACCGGGGCATGGACGAGCAGTACTTC. It is translated as CASVRDRGMDEQYF.

The chain combines TRBV7-3 with TRBJ2-1; D uncertain. Trimming pared 4 bases from V and 2 bases from J, leaving 6 bases between. This CDR3 contains 13 residues. Germline V gives CDR1 SGHTA, CDR2 FQGTGA. DNA for the CDR3: TGTGCCAGCAGCTCTGGGGCCTACAATGAGCAGTTCTTC. Its protein is CASSSGAYNEQFF.

V usage is TRBV20-1 and J usage is TRBJ2-5, with D unresolved. Germline V gene data show CDR1 as DFQATT and CDR2 as SNEGSKA (reference sequence). The ends were cut back, 6 bases at V and 7 bases at J, with 12 bases in the middle. This CDR3 comprises 11 residues. CDR3 sequence: CSARDDGTQYF. For the CDR3, the DNA is TGCAGTGCAAGGGATGATGGGACCCAGTACTTC.

CDR3 DNA sequence: TGCGCCAGCAGCCAATTCTCTGGAAACACCATATATTTT. Translated, it gives CASSQFSGNTIYF. The chain uses TRBV4-3 and TRBJ1-3; D is uncertain. The CDR3 length is 13 residues. The V end was cut by 2 bases, the J end by 0 bases, with 2 bases between. The V gene's germline CDR1 is LGHNA and CDR2 YSLEER.

The chain carries TRBV18 and TRBJ2-7; 8 bases agree with TRBD1. In germline, CDR1 is KGHSH, CDR2 LQKENI. V lost 1 base to trimming and J lost 3 bases; unmatched junction nucleotides: 5. The length of the CDR3 is 15 residues. The CDR3 reads CASSPRTGKVYEQYF. CDR3 coding DNA: TGTGCCAGCTCACCACGGACAGGGAAAGTCTACGAGCAGTACTTC.